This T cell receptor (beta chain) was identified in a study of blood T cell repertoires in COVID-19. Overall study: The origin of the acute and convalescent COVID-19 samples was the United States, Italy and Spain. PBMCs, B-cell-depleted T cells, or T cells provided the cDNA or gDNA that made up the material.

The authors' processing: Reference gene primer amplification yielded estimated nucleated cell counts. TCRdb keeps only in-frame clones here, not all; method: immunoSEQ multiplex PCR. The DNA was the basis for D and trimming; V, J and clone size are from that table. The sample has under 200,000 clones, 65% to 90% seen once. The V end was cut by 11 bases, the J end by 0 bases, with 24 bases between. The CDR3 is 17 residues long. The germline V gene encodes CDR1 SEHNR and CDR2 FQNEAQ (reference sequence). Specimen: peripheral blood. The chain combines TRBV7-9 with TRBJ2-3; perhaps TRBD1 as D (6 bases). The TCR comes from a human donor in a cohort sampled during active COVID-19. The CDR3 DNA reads TGTGCCGGATCGATGTCCGGGACACACACTAGCACAGATACGCAGTATTTT. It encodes CAGSMSGTHTSTDTQYF. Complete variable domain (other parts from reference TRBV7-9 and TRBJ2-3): DTGVSQNPRHKITKRGQNVTFRCDPISEHNRLYWYRQTLGQGPEFLTYFQNEAQLEKSRLLSDRFSAERPKGSFSTLEIQRTEQGDSAMYLCAGSMSGTHTSTDTQYFGPGTRLTVL.